The 25 T cell receptor beta chains below come from one sample, sequenced in a study of molecular identifiers for immune sequencing clone quantification. TCRdb re-called the PCR reads with MiXCR, one entry per CDR3 protein. The top ten clones hold approximately 1% of a sample with 90,000 or so distinct CDR3 sequences, roughly 23% of them seen once. The source material was naive CD8+ T cells from blood, with Jurkat cell RNA spiked in. Documented subset: FACS-sorted CD8+CD4-CCR7+CD45RA+ naive T cells. Source of these receptors: a human donor in good health. Some libraries in this study had Jurkat cell RNA spiked in.

The chain combines TRBV4-2 with TRBJ2-2, with D unclear. Trimming removed 0 bases from V and 3 bases from J, with 8 bases in between. The V gene's germline CDR1 is LGHNA and CDR2 YNFKEQ. The CDR3 runs to 15 residues. The CDR3 DNA sequence: TGTGCCAGCAGCCAAGATTGGACGTACACCGGGGAGCTGTTTTTT. Its translation is CASSQDWTYTGELFF.

Worth noting for this clonotype: Its ends do not fully match the called genes, so a read error is possible. The chain uses TRBV5-6 and TRBJ2-7; 11 positions match TRBD1. The CDR3 consists of 17 residues. The germline V gene encodes CDR1 SGHDT and CDR2 YYEEEE. CDR3 loop: CASSLQYGQGARYEQHF. The CDR3 nucleotides are TGTGCCAGCAGCTTGCAATATGGACAGGGGGCGCGGTACGAGCAGCACTTC.

As concerns this clonotype: A read error may explain this, as a much larger clone is one base away. The chain uses TRBV4-3 and TRBJ1-1; D not resolved. Germline assignment: CDR1 LGHNA and CDR2 YSLEER. The CDR3 totals 15 residues. CDR3 residues: CASCQDQGLYTEAFF. CDR3 coding DNA: TGCGCCAGCTGCCAAGATCAAGGGCTATACACTGAAGCTTTCTTT.

In the case of this clonotype: A clone one base away is much larger, so this may be a read error. This chain uses TRBV6-6 with TRBJ1-5, with D unresolved. CDR3 size: 13 residues. The germline V gene has CDR1 MNHNY and CDR2 SVGAGI (reference sequence). CDR3 loop: CASKAGSNRPQHF. The CDR3 bases are TGTGCCAGCAAGGCGGGGAGTAATCGGCCCCAGCATTTT.

The gene calls are TRBV30 and TRBJ1-1, with 11 bases that match TRBD1. The CDR3 consists of 12 residues. CDR1 and CDR2 from the germline V gene are GTSNPN and SVGIG (reference sequence). The V segment lost 6 bases and the J segment 6 bases; nucleotides outside the gene matches: 3. The CDR3 DNA reads TGTGCCTGCCCGGGACAGGGGGCTGAAGCTTTCTTT. This gives the protein CACPGQGAEAFF. Based on the CDR3 plus reference TRBV30 and TRBJ1-1, the full variable domain is SQTIHQWPATLVQPVGSPLSLECTVEGTSNPNLYWYRQAAGRGLQLLFYSVGIGQISSEVPQNLSASRPQDRQFILSSKKLLLSDSGFYLCACPGQGAEAFFGQGTRLTVV.

This clonotype was seen only once. This may be a read error: a much more frequent sequence differs by one nucleotide. The chain has TRBV7-9 and TRBJ1-2, with 7 bases that match TRBD1. The germline gives CDR1 SEHNR, CDR2 FQNEAQ (reference sequence). Losses at the gene ends were 4 bases for V and 4 bases for J; bases not matched to a gene: 15. CDR3 length: 17 residues. CDR3 DNA sequence: TGTGCCAGCAGCTCTGGCAGGGGGAGTAGAGACAGCTATGGCTACACCTTC. Protein sequence: CASSSGRGSRDSYGYTF.

In the case of this clonotype: This may stem from a read error, because a much larger clone lies one nucleotide away. The chain couples TRBV27 to TRBJ2-3; TRBD1 matches 9 bases. From germline, CDR1 is MNHEY and CDR2 SMNVEV (reference sequence). CDR3 length: 17 residues. CDR3 protein: CASSLSDRGSSIDTQYF. The DNA for the CDR3 is TGTGCCAGCAGTTTATCGGACAGGGGATCTAGCATAGATACGCAGTATTTT.

A remark on this clonotype: Given a much more abundant clone one base away, this may be a read error. The chain couples TRBV5-8 to TRBJ1-2; D is unresolved. Germline lookup yields CDR1 SGHTS and CDR2 YDEGEE. The CDR3 extends over 14 amino acids. The CDR3 is CAGSVELTTYGYTF. CDR3 sequence (DNA): TGTGCCGGCAGCGTCGAGCTTACTACCTATGGCTACACCTTC.

This clonotype was seen repeatedly, ten times or more. The rearrangement links TRBV9 to TRBJ1-2; a weak D match, TRBD1 (5 bases). Germline loops: CDR1 SGDLS, CDR2 YYNGEE. The CDR3 runs 15 residues. Deletions cut 3 bases from V and 2 bases from J, with 14 bases between. Here the CDR3 DNA reads TGTGCCAGCAGCGAGGGTATACGGGGGAACTATGGCTACACCTTC. This gives the protein CASSEGIRGNYGYTF.

With respect to this clonotype: Just one base apart from a much larger clone, this may be a read error. The chain employs TRBV19 and TRBJ2-7, with D perhaps assigned TRBD1 or TRBD2 (6 bases each). The CDR3 is 15 amino acids. Looked up from germline, CDR1 is LNHDA and CDR2 is SQIVND (reference sequence). Trimming shortened V by 8 bases and J by 9 bases, and 26 bases separated the two germline ends. The chain's CDR3 is CASALGSRGLHGQYF. CDR3 DNA sequence: TGTGCCAGTGCCCTGGGCTCACGGGGGCTCCACGGGCAGTACTTC.

For this clonotype: This may stem from a read error, because a much larger clone lies one nucleotide away. The V call is TRBV7-8, the J call TRBJ2-2; unclear D gene. Between the trimmed V and J ends, which lost 5 bases and 5 bases, there was a span of 15 bases. Germline CDR1 is SGHVS and CDR2 is FQNEAQ. CDR3 length: 15 residues. CDR3 in amino acids: CASSLTLGGTGELFF. CDR3 bases: TGTGCCAGCAGCCTTACTTTAGGCGGTACCGGGGAGCTGTTTTTT.

At least ten counts were recorded for this clonotype. J is TRBJ2-7 and V is TRBV20-1; D gene uncertain. The CDR3 loop spans 12 amino acids. Germline-derived CDR1 and CDR2 are DFQATT and SNEGSKA (reference sequence). The V gene lost 3 bases and the J gene lost 7 bases, with 13 bases spanning the gap. DNA for the CDR3: TGCAGTGCTAGGGGGATGGTCGGGGAGCAGTACTTC. Amino acids: CSARGMVGEQYF.

This clonotype has just one count. Just one base apart from a much larger clone, this may be a read error. The V gene is TRBV27, the J gene TRBJ2-2; TRBD2 might be the D (5 bases). The CDR3 consists of 12 residues. Germline CDR1 and CDR2: MNHEY and SMNVEV (reference sequence). Written as DNA, the CDR3 is TGTGCCAGCTGCGCCATGCCCGGGGAGCTGTCTTTT. Protein: CASCAMPGELSF.

This clonotype was seen many times. The DNA for the CDR3 is TGTGCCAGCAGCTCTCACGGGGTTACAGATACGCAGTATTTT. Amino acids: CASSSHGVTDTQYF. This chain links TRBV7-6 with TRBJ2-3, with D possibly being TRBD2 (5 bases). The CDR3 sequence is 14 residues long. Germline values: CDR1 SGHVS, CDR2 FNYEAQ. Trimming took 4 bases from V and 3 from J, leaving 11 bases between them.

The sample holds many counts of this clonotype. The chain couples TRBV6-2 or TRBV6-3 to TRBJ2-6; weak D call: TRBD2 (6 bases). The CDR3 spans 17 residues. Germline V gives CDR1 MNHEY, CDR2 SVGEGT. V was clipped by 5 bases and J by 3 bases, with 17 bases between them. This CDR3 is CASSEGPAGFGANVLTF. CDR3 bases: TGTGCCAGCAGTGAGGGACCCGCGGGGTTTGGGGCCAACGTCCTGACTTTC.

The chain links TRBV28 to TRBJ2-7, with D possibly TRBD2 on 5 matching bases. The ends were cut back, 4 bases at V and 7 bases at J, with 14 bases in the middle. CDR3 length: 13 amino acids. Germline values: CDR1 MDHEN, CDR2 SYDVKM. The CDR3 here is CASSSTGILEQYF. In nucleotides, the CDR3 is TGTGCCAGCAGTTCGACGGGGATCCTAGAGCAGTACTTC. The full variable domain, its missing parts supplied by reference TRBV28 and TRBJ2-7, is DVKVTQSSRYLVKRTGEKVFLECVQDMDHENMFWYRQDPGLGLRLIYFSYDVKMKEKGDIPEGYSVSREKKERFSLILESASTNQTSMYLCASSSTGILEQYFGPGTRLTVT.

The chain combines TRBV12-3 or TRBV12-4 with TRBJ2-1, with D perhaps matching TRBD2 (5 bases). With 3 bases removed from V and 6 bases from J, the gap between germline ends came to 12 bases. This CDR3 spans 14 amino acids. Here the CDR3 reads CASSFVGSPNEQFF. The CDR3 region has the DNA TGTGCCAGCAGTTTCGTGGGGAGCCCCAATGAGCAGTTCTTC.

With regard to this clonotype: One junction end does not reproduce the germline sequence, and a read error may be involved. The chain uses TRBV6-5 and TRBJ2-7; the match to TRBD2 covers 11 bases. The CDR3 extends over 16 amino acids. The germline V gene has CDR1 MNHEY and CDR2 SVGAGI. The CDR3 spells CASSQLAGEFAYERYF. The DNA for the CDR3 is TGTGCCAGCAGTCAACTAGCGGGAGAATTTGCTTACGAGCGGTACTTC.

This clonotype was recorded at least ten times. This chain links TRBV29-1 with TRBJ2-7; TRBD1 matches at 10 bases. The CDR3 has 17 amino acids. In germline, CDR1 is SQVTM, CDR2 ANQGSEA. The J segment lost 5 bases and the V segment lost 2 bases, leaving 15 bases of the junction unmatched. The DNA of the CDR3 is TGCAGCGTTGAATACTTGAGGGTCGGACAGGGGGTGAACGAGCAGTACTTC. Amino acid sequence: CSVEYLRVGQGVNEQYF.

The genes are TRBV24-1 and TRBJ2-7; D is possibly TRBD2 (5 bases). V lost 3 bases and J 5 bases, leaving 7 bases between the germline ends. Germline V lookup: CDR1 KGHDR, CDR2 SFDVKD. The CDR3 extends over 12 amino acids. The CDR3 here is CATSDPGNEQYF. CDR3 nucleotide sequence: TGTGCCACCAGTGATCCGGGAAACGAGCAGTACTTC.

The chain couples TRBV23-1 to TRBJ2-1; 9 positions agree with TRBD2. TRBV23-1 is an open reading frame whose function is uncertain. Germline trimming cut 9 bases from V and 0 bases from J; bases unmatched to any gene: 27. The CDR3 covers 22 residues. CDR3 residues: CASPKLAPAASGVGVSYNEQFF. The CDR3 nucleotides read TGCGCCAGTCCTAAGTTGGCACCTGCGGCTAGCGGGGTAGGGGTCTCCTACAATGAGCAGTTCTTC.

There are many counts of this clonotype. The rearrangement joins TRBV20-1 to TRBJ2-7; D perhaps matches TRBD1 (6 bases). The CDR3 is 14 amino acids. V was clipped by 2 bases and J by 5 bases, with 16 bases between them. In germline, CDR1 is DFQATT, CDR2 SNEGSKA (reference sequence). The DNA of the CDR3 is TGCAGTGCTAGAACTACCGGGACAACCGACGAGCAGTACTTC. Its protein is CSARTTGTTDEQYF.

This clonotype was recorded many times. V gene TRBV27 combines with J gene TRBJ1-5; D unclear. In germline, CDR1 is MNHEY, CDR2 SMNVEV (reference sequence). This CDR3 spans 13 amino acids. Trimming removed 6 bases at V and 0 bases at J, with 6 bases between. The CDR3 DNA reads as TGTGCCAGCAGCCAGTTTAGCAATCAGCCCCAGCATTTT. It encodes CASSQFSNQPQHF.

This clonotype occurred many times. The chain carries TRBV27 and TRBJ2-3, with 13 bases matching TRBD2. Trimming removed 7 bases from V and 3 bases from J; junction bases left unmatched: 7. This CDR3 spans 16 amino acids. Germline V gene sequence: CDR1 MNHEY, CDR2 SMNVEV (reference sequence). CDR3 DNA: TGTGCCAGCACCCCACTAGCGGGGGGGCCTACAGATACGCAGTATTTT. As protein: CASTPLAGGPTDTQYF.

A remark on this clonotype: This sequence may be a read error, since a much larger clone differs from it by one base. The chain carries TRBV7-6 and TRBJ1-4; 7 positions agree with TRBD1. This CDR3 comprises 16 residues. J lost 0 bases, V lost 2 bases, and 3 bases had no gene match. Germline CDR1 is SGHVS and CDR2 is FNYEAQ. CDR3 region: CASSLPGQSTNEKLFF. The DNA of the CDR3 is TGTGCCAGCAGCTTACCGGGACAGTCAACTAATGAAAAACTGTTTTTT.